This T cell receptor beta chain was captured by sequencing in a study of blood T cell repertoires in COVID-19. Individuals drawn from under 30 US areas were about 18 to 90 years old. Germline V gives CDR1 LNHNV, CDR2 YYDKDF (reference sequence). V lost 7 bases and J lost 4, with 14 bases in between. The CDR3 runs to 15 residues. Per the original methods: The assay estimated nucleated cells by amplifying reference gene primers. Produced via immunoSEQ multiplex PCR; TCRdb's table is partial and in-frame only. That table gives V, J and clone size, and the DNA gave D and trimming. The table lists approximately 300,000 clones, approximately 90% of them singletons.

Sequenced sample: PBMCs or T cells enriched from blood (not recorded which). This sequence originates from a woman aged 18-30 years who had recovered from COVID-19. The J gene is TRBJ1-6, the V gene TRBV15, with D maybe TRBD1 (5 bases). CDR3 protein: CATTDSGGYNSPLHF. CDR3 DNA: TGTGCCACCACCGACTCCGGGGGATATAATTCACCCCTCCACTTT.